The 9 T cell receptor beta chains below were found in one sample sequenced in a study of T-cell memory formation after mild COVID-19. In TCRdb, the 5' RACE reads were re-called with MiXCR into one record per CDR3 protein. In the table there are hundreds of thousands of distinct CDR3 sequences, more than 20% of which are singletons. The sequencing sample was made of PBMCs or a T cell subset sorted from them (not recorded which). The receptors shown here come from a man aged 18 to 29 who had mild COVID-19 (a few samples of this study predate the infection). Cell type and time point are not known.

The V gene is TRBV28, the J gene TRBJ2-1; D ambiguous. Germline CDR1 and CDR2: MDHEN and SYDVKM. V lost 6 bases, J lost 8 bases, and 20 bases lay in between. This CDR3 contains 15 residues. This CDR3 is CASSLLTRRVDEQFF. CDR3 nucleotide sequence: TGTGCCAGCAGCCTCCTTACCCGTCGAGTCGATGAGCAGTTCTTC.

This clonotype was found a few times. The chain uses TRBV6-5 and TRBJ2-2; a weak D match, TRBD1 (6 bases). Germline loops: CDR1 MNHEY, CDR2 SVGAGI. The CDR3 has 15 amino acids. V lost 2 bases, J lost 7 bases, and 14 bases lay in between. The CDR3 loop is CASSYPKGGSGELFF. The DNA for the CDR3 is TGTGCCAGCAGTTACCCGAAAGGGGGAAGCGGGGAGCTGTTTTTT.

This clonotype was counted a few times. This chain joins TRBV7-2 and TRBJ2-5, with 7 positions matching TRBD1. The CDR3 consists of 13 residues. The V gene end was trimmed by 5 bases and the J gene end by 5 bases; junction bases not matched to a gene: 5. From germline, CDR1 is SGHTA and CDR2 FQGNSA. CDR3 sequence reads: CASSRQGDETQYF. The CDR3 region has the DNA TGTGCCAGCAGCCGTCAGGGGGATGAGACCCAGTACTTC. Based on the CDR3 plus reference TRBV7-2 and TRBJ2-5, the full variable domain is GAGVSQSPSNKVTEKGKDVELRCDPISGHTALYWYRQSLGQGLEFLIYFQGNSAPDKSGLPSDRFSAERTGGSVSTLTIQRTQQEDSAVYLCASSRQGDETQYFGPGTRLLVL.

The chain combines TRBV19 with TRBJ2-1; no clear D. Germline CDR1 reads LNHDA; CDR2 reads SQIVND (reference sequence). V lost 3 bases and J lost 0, with 6 bases in between. CDR3 length: 14 residues. CDR3 sequence: CASSMSSSYNEQFF. As DNA, the CDR3 is TGTGCCAGTAGTATGTCTAGCTCCTACAATGAGCAGTTCTTC.

The chain carries TRBV20-1 and TRBJ1-3; D remains ambiguous. Trimming shortened V by 4 bases and J by 2 bases, and 12 bases separated the two germline ends. The germline V gene encodes CDR1 DFQATT and CDR2 SNEGSKA (reference sequence). This CDR3 has 14 residues. The CDR3 sequence: CSAKKPGPGNTIYF. CDR3 sequence (DNA): TGCAGTGCTAAAAAACCCGGGCCTGGAAACACCATATATTTT.

The chain combines TRBV18 with TRBJ2-2; either TRBD1 or TRBD2 may supply D (6 bases each). The CDR3 has 16 residues. Trimming cost V 1 base and J 5 bases, with 14 bases left between them. Germline assignment: CDR1 KGHSH and CDR2 LQKENI. The CDR3 DNA reads TGTGCCAGCTCACCACAAGAGGGGGGCTGGACCGGGGAGCTGTTTTTT. It encodes CASSPQEGGWTGELFF. The variable domain in full, with the rest retrieved from reference TRBV18 and TRBJ2-2, is NAGVMQNPRHLVRRRGQEARLRCSPMKGHSHVYWYRQLPEEGLKFMVYLQKENIIDESGMPKERFSAEFPKEGPSILRIQQVVRGDSAAYFCASSPQEGGWTGELFFGEGSRLTVL.

The table lists this clonotype with a few counts. The rearrangement links TRBV6-5 to TRBJ2-2; D remains ambiguous. Trimming stripped 6 bases from V and 3 bases from J, with 5 bases between. Germline V gene sequence: CDR1 MNHEY, CDR2 SVGAGI. The CDR3 runs to 12 residues. The CDR3 spells CASRSDTGELFF. CDR3 nucleotide sequence: TGTGCCAGCAGGTCTGACACCGGGGAGCTGTTTTTT.

This clonotype was observed a few times. V and J are TRBV3-1 and TRBJ2-3; 7 bases fit TRBD2. V was clipped by 2 bases and J by 1 base; unmatched bases: 6. Per germline, CDR1 LGHDT and CDR2 YNNKEL (reference sequence). The length of the CDR3 is 16 residues. The CDR3 here is CASSQLERDRTDTQYF. The CDR3 region has the DNA TGTGCCAGCAGCCAACTAGAGCGGGACCGCACAGATACGCAGTATTTT.

J is TRBJ2-1 and V is TRBV28; TRBD2 is a possible D gene (5 bases). The CDR3 totals 12 residues. Germline values: CDR1 MDHEN, CDR2 SYDVKM. Trimming removed 8 bases at V and 5 bases at J, with 10 bases between. The CDR3 region has the DNA TGTGCCAGCGGGGAGTTGAACAATGAGCAGTTCTTC. This codes for CASGELNNEQFF.